The next 12 T cell receptor beta chains were all read from a single sample in a study of graft-versus-host responses after intestinal transplantation. Their target antigens are unknown. TCRdb's copy holds only in-frame clones and misses some; the assay was immunoSEQ multiplex PCR. The sample has some 150,000 clones, 85% to 95% seen once; the top ten hold about 0.18%. This specimen consisted of unstimulated CD4+ T cells sorted from spleen or lymph node cells, obtained before intestinal transplant. These TCRs come from a human donor who received an intestinal transplant.

This chain links TRBV23-1 with TRBJ2-7, with 8 bases matching TRBD1. TRBV23-1 falls under the ORF class, with uncertain function. The trim removed 4 bases at V and 6 bases at J, leaving 5 bases unmatched. This CDR3 region has 13 residues. The CDR3 region has the DNA TGCGCCAGCAGTCTACAGGGGGTCAGCGAGCAGTACTTC. Amino acids: CASSLQGVSEQYF.

The chain couples TRBV28 to TRBJ1-1, with D possibly matching TRBD1 (5 bases). Trimming cost V 11 bases and J 1 base, with 14 bases left between them. Germline V gene lookup returns CDR1 MDHEN and CDR2 SYDVKM. The CDR3 spans 13 residues. The CDR3 coding sequence is TGTGCCGCGGAGGGGATTGCGAACACTGAAGCTTTCTTT. Protein: CAAEGIANTEAFF.

The chain employs TRBV28 and TRBJ2-7; D call uncertain. The CDR3 contains 13 residues. Germline CDR1 MDHEN, CDR2 SYDVKM. The germline V and J ends were trimmed by 4 bases and 4 bases, with 11 bases remaining between them. The CDR3 nucleotides are TGTGCCAGCAGTTCCTATTCAGGTTACGAGCAGTACTTC. Translation: CASSSYSGYEQYF.

As regards this clone: Compared with germline, one end of the junction differs, possibly owing to a read error. The V call is TRBV7-7, the J call TRBJ1-1; 8 bases align to TRBD1. The CDR3 has 13 amino acids. Germline V lookup: CDR1 SSHAT, CDR2 FNYEAQ (reference sequence). The chain's CDR3 is CASSRDRSTEAFF. The CDR3 coding sequence is TGTGCTAGCAGCCGGGACAGGAGCACTGAAGCTTTCTTT.

The genes are TRBV28 and TRBJ1-1; possible D gene TRBD1, 5 bases. Trimming pared 2 bases from V and 2 bases from J, leaving 12 bases between. Germline-derived CDR1 and CDR2 are MDHEN and SYDVKM. The CDR3 covers 15 residues. The chain's CDR3 is CASSLGLTANTEAFF. CDR3 coding DNA: TGTGCCAGCAGTTTAGGTTTGACAGCAAACACTGAAGCTTTCTTT. The variable domain in full, completed from reference TRBV28 and TRBJ1-1, reads DVKVTQSSRYLVKRTGEKVFLECVQDMDHENMFWYRQDPGLGLRLIYFSYDVKMKEKGDIPEGYSVSREKKERFSLILESASTNQTSMYLCASSLGLTANTEAFFGQGTRLTVV.

The rearrangement links TRBV10-2 to TRBJ2-7; 11 bases fit TRBD2. Germline CDR1 is WSHSY and CDR2 is SAAADI. The CDR3 length is 16 residues. V lost 6 bases, J lost 3 bases, and 10 bases stayed unmatched. CDR3 in amino acids: CASSQSSSGRFYEQYF. CDR3 sequence (DNA): TGCGCCAGCAGCCAAAGCTCTAGCGGGAGGTTCTACGAGCAGTACTTC.

The rearrangement uses TRBV7-9 and TRBJ2-5, with 8 bases that match TRBD2. The closer fit of TRBJ2-7 to the DNA end suggests the J call may be wrong. This CDR3 is 14 amino acids long. Germline CDR1 is SEHNR and CDR2 is FQNEAQ (reference sequence). The CDR3 sequence: CASSEREFLYEQYF. CDR3 DNA: TGTGCCAGCAGTGAGCGGGAGTTTCTCTACGAGCAGTACTTC.

This clone was seen just once. The chain couples TRBV12-2 to TRBJ1-2; no DNA check was done on the table's D call, TRBD1. TRBV12-2 represents a pseudogene. The CDR3 contains 16 residues. CDR3: CASRLNGVDRVYGYTF. CDR3 coding DNA: TGTGCAAGTCGCTTAAATGGTGTGGACAGGGTCTATGGCTACACCTTC.

The chain joins TRBV6-5 to TRBJ2-2; no firm D call. Germline V gene sequence: CDR1 MNHEY, CDR2 SVGAGI. The CDR3 has 14 amino acids. Trimming shortened V by 0 bases and J by 6 bases, and 8 bases separated the two germline ends. The CDR3 sequence is CASSYSGISGELFF. The CDR3 nucleotides are TGTGCCAGCAGTTACTCGGGAATATCCGGGGAGCTGTTTTTT.

This chain joins TRBV7-3 and TRBJ1-4; perhaps TRBD1 as D (5 bases). The ends were cut back, 4 bases at V and 0 bases at J, with 12 bases in the middle. The CDR3 totals 16 residues. Germline values: CDR1 SGHTA, CDR2 FQGTGA. CDR3 nucleotides: TGTGCCAGCAGCTACAGACAGCTTGCAACTAATGAAAAACTGTTTTTT. Its protein product is CASSYRQLATNEKLFF.

About this clone: Other DNA sequences in the same sample also yield this CDR3. This rearrangement joins TRBV4-2 to TRBJ2-7; tentative D call: TRBD2 (5 bases). The germline V gene encodes CDR1 LGHNA and CDR2 YNFKEQ. The ends were cut back, 3 bases at V and 0 bases at J, with 9 bases in the middle. The length of the CDR3 is 14 residues. The CDR3 region is CASSQGGSSYEQYF. In DNA form, the CDR3 reads TGTGCCAGCAGCCAGGGCGGGTCCTCCTACGAGCAGTACTTC.

The CDR3 sequence: CASSLIPNRGLSNTGELFF. As DNA, the CDR3 is TGTGCCAGCAGCTTAATCCCGAATCGGGGACTTTCGAACACCGGGGAGCTGTTTTTT. This chain links TRBV7-3 with TRBJ2-2; tentatively, D is TRBD2 (6 bases). Germline CDR1 reads SGHTA; CDR2 reads FQGTGA. There are 19 residues in the CDR3. Trimming removed 1 base at V and 0 bases at J, with 18 bases between.